This TCR beta chain is drawn from a study of T cell changes during pregnancy in multiple sclerosis. This table comes from immunoSEQ multiplex PCR, and its TCRdb copy is limited to in-frame clones, with some not included. The sample lists about 45,000 clones; roughly 88% were seen once. The CDR3 is 12 residues long. The germline CDR1 and CDR2 sequences are MDHEN and SYDVKM. V was shortened by 6 bases and J by 7 bases, with 12 bases between the two germline ends. This receptor was identified in a female donor with multiple sclerosis, enrolled in a pregnancy study. This chain connects TRBV28 to TRBJ1-2; D is uncertain. Material for sequencing was PBMCs (not recorded whether the cells were cultured). The CDR3 DNA reads as TGTGCCAGCAGGCCGGGCCGGTCTGGCTACACCTTC. Encoded protein: CASRPGRSGYTF.